The next 12 T cell receptor beta chains were all read from a single sample in a study of regulatory T cells in long-lasting Graves disease. The time point: newly diagnosed GD, antithyroid drugs for less than 3 months. Researchers made the TCR library from RNA that was extracted from PBMCs. Libraries of TCR beta came from iRepertoire HTBI primers plus Arm-PCR of CDR3 regions. TCRdb itself ran the multiplex PCR reads through MiXCR, one entry per CDR3 protein. The table lists 360,000 or so distinct CDR3 sequences, roughly a sixth of them singletons, with roughly 30% in the top ten. This sample also appeared in a second study, on T cells in Graves' hyperthyroidism and ophthalmopathy.

The source was peripheral blood mononuclear cells (PBMCs), collected at new diagnosis, from a patient treated with antithyroid drugs. These receptors all stem from a man aged 35 to 55 with Graves disease.

This clonotype was observed a handful of times. A read error is the likely source, as a far larger clone sits one nucleotide away. This chain uses TRBV12-3 or TRBV12-4 with TRBJ1-5, with D possibly TRBD1 on 5 matching bases. The CDR3 is made up of 13 amino acids. Trimming cost V 6 bases and J 6 bases, with 12 bases left between them. DNA of the CDR3: TGTGCCAGCAGCCTCAGGGAGACTCAGCCCCAGCATTTT. Its translation is CASSLRETQPQHF.

This clonotype showed up many times. The DNA of the CDR3 is TGTGCCAGCAGTGCCGCCCGACGAACAAATCAGCCCCAGCATTTT. Amino acids: CASSAARRTNQPQHF. The chain links TRBV12-3 or TRBV12-4 to TRBJ1-5; unclear D gene. The CDR3 covers 15 residues. Between the trimmed V and J ends, which lost 5 bases and 4 bases, there was a span of 15 bases.

This clonotype was observed many times. This rearrangement joins TRBV28 to TRBJ1-5; TRBD1 might be the D (5 bases). Trimming left V 6 bases short and J 5 bases short, with 14 bases between. Looked up from germline, CDR1 is MDHEN and CDR2 is SYDVKM. The CDR3 runs 14 residues. This CDR3 reads CASRLWGRDQPQHF. The CDR3 DNA follows: TGTGCCAGCAGACTCTGGGGACGTGATCAGCCCCAGCATTTT. Together with reference TRBV28 and TRBJ1-5, the CDR3 gives the full variable domain: DVKVTQSSRYLVKRTGEKVFLECVQDMDHENMFWYRQDPGLGLRLIYFSYDVKMKEKGDIPEGYSVSREKKERFSLILESASTNQTSMYLCASRLWGRDQPQHFGDGTRLSIL.

This clonotype was detected ten times or more. CDR3 protein: CASIGLRDPKPYEQYF. DNA of the CDR3: TGTGCCAGCATTGGGCTTCGGGACCCTAAGCCCTACGAGCAGTACTTC. The V gene is TRBV2, the J gene TRBJ2-7; D may correspond to TRBD1 or TRBD2 (5 bases each). The CDR3 consists of 16 residues. Trimming cost V 7 bases and J 2 bases, with 21 bases left between them. In germline, CDR1 is SNHLY, CDR2 FYNNEI.

This clonotype turned up a few times. J is TRBJ1-5 and V is TRBV5-1, with 11 nucleotides matching TRBD1. Germline CDR1 SGHRS, CDR2 YFSETQ. The CDR3 is 15 amino acids. With 4 bases clipped from V and 4 bases from J, the junction kept 4 bases outside the gene matches. The CDR3 DNA is TGCGCCAGCAGCATGGGACAGGGGGAAAATCAGCCCCAGCATTTT. Its protein product is CASSMGQGENQPQHF. Looking up the rest from reference TRBV5-1 and TRBJ1-5 gives the full variable domain: KAGVTQTPRYLIKTRGQQVTLSCSPISGHRSVSWYQQTPGQGLQFLFEYFSETQRNKGNFPGRFSGRQFSNSRSEMNVSTLELGDSALYLCASSMGQGENQPQHFGDGTRLSIL.

This clonotype was counted many times. The chain uses TRBV10-3 and TRBJ1-1; D is uncertain. The CDR3 has 13 amino acids. Per the germline V gene, CDR1 is ENHRY and CDR2 is SYGVKD. V gave up 4 bases and J gave up 4 bases, with 10 bases separating them. CDR3 bases: TGTGCCATCAGTGCCCAGGAAGTCACTGAAGCTTTCTTT. This translates into CAISAQEVTEAFF.

This clonotype was observed at least ten times. The chain links TRBV28 to TRBJ2-7; 7 bases agree with TRBD1. This CDR3 comprises 15 residues. The V and J ends lost 6 bases and 2 bases, in that order; junction bases with no gene match: 10. From germline, CDR1 is MDHEN and CDR2 SYDVKM. The CDR3, as DNA: TGTGCCAGCAGCACATCGACAGGGAATCCCTACGAGCAGTACTTC. Protein: CASSTSTGNPYEQYF. The whole variable domain, filled in from reference TRBV28 and TRBJ2-7, reads DVKVTQSSRYLVKRTGEKVFLECVQDMDHENMFWYRQDPGLGLRLIYFSYDVKMKEKGDIPEGYSVSREKKERFSLILESASTNQTSMYLCASSTSTGNPYEQYFGPGTRLTVT.

This clonotype has a handful of counts. The chain combines TRBV7-2 with TRBJ1-1; the match to TRBD1 covers 10 bases. Germline lookup yields CDR1 SGHTA and CDR2 FQGNSA. V shed 4 bases, J shed 2 bases, and the junction held 10 bases outside the gene matches. This CDR3 is 17 amino acids long. Here the CDR3 DNA reads TGTGCCAGCAGCTCCCCCCCGTGGGACAGGGGTAACACTGAAGCTTTCTTT. The encoded protein is CASSSPPWDRGNTEAFF. The full variable domain, with the rest looked up from reference TRBV7-2 and TRBJ1-1, is GAGVSQSPSNKVTEKGKDVELRCDPISGHTALYWYRQSLGQGLEFLIYFQGNSAPDKSGLPSDRFSAERTGGSVSTLTIQRTQQEDSAVYLCASSSPPWDRGNTEAFFGQGTRLTVV.

This clonotype was recorded at least ten times. The V and J genes are TRBV14 and TRBJ2-7; 7 bases line up with TRBD1. The CDR3 is made up of 14 amino acids. Germline trimming cut 4 bases from V and 5 bases from J; bases unmatched to any gene: 8. Germline V gene lookup returns CDR1 SGHDN and CDR2 FVKESK. CDR3 loop: CASSRWTGTNEQYF. In DNA, the CDR3 is TGTGCCAGCAGCCGATGGACAGGTACCAACGAGCAGTACTTC.

V is TRBV28 and J is TRBJ1-2; 7 nucleotides align to TRBD1. Germline CDR1 is MDHEN and CDR2 is SYDVKM. Unmatched junction bases numbered 13, after V lost 5 bases and J lost 4 bases. This CDR3 has 16 amino acids. As DNA, the CDR3 is TGTGCCAGCAGTCCAAAGGGAGGGGGCCATGGCTATGGCTACACCTTC. Translating it yields CASSPKGGGHGYGYTF.

This clonotype appeared many times. The rearrangement uses TRBV2 and TRBJ2-2, with D perhaps being TRBD1 or TRBD2 (5 bases each). Germline CDR1 is SNHLY and CDR2 is FYNNEI. The CDR3 runs to 17 residues. V was shortened by 2 bases and J by 1 base, with 14 bases between the two germline ends. The CDR3: CASSEQGVRGNTGELFF. As DNA, the CDR3 is TGTGCCAGCAGTGAACAGGGAGTCCGGGGGAACACCGGGGAGCTGTTTTTT.

J is TRBJ2-3 and V is TRBV20-1; perhaps TRBD2 as D (5 bases). Germline CDR1 DFQATT, CDR2 SNEGSKA (reference sequence). The CDR3 has 14 amino acids. Trimming pared 6 bases from V and 1 base from J, leaving 14 bases between. In DNA form, the CDR3 reads TGCAGTGCCCGCCGGACTCCTCGCACAGATACGCAGTATTTT. Its translation is CSARRTPRTDTQYF.